This T cell receptor (beta chain) appears in the sequencing data of a study of cytomegalovirus exposure and HLA in healthy donors. Study-wide results and caveats: Presence/absence analyses took donor sequencing depth as roughly uniform. One variant, a missense change in DCLRE1C, was linked in a later analysis to TCR beta V- and J-gene trimming. Segments of the TCR beta V type were, in most cases, productive about 90% or about 30% of the time in an earlier analysis.

With regard to this clone: Its antigen is unknown.

It was healthy bone marrow donors who served as donors. In the PCR, 60 Vbeta and 13 Jbeta primers were used. The repertoire was sequenced with immunoSEQ multiplex PCR; TCRdb's copy has only in-frame clones and lacks some. The sample contains around 190,000 clones, around 77% of which appear only once. The sequence derives from a woman in her twenties or thirties in good health and CMV-seronegative. The specimen sequenced was PBMCs.

As DNA, the CDR3 is TGTGCCAGCATTGGGGCAGGGGACTACAATGAGCAGTTCTTC. It translates to CASIGAGDYNEQFF. This chain joins TRBV6-5 and TRBJ2-1; D may be TRBD1 (6 bases). V lost 7 bases and J 3 bases, leaving 13 bases between the germline ends. Germline V lookup: CDR1 MNHEY, CDR2 SVGAGI. The CDR3 runs 14 residues.